These 26 T cell receptor beta chains originate from one sample sequenced in a study of blood T cell repertoires in COVID-19 (TCRdb year 2020). Library preparation used the immunoSEQ multiplex PCR assay. What TCRdb holds here is the immuneACCESS table cut down to in-frame rearrangements. Part of the clones is not present; checked against another copy, under half of the missing clones reflect an unresolved V gene, and the others are unexplained. In this sample the table shows approximately 210,000 clones, approximately 83% of which occur a single time. Of the sample, about 3.7% falls within the top ten clones. The sample consisted of PBMCs or T cells enriched from blood (not recorded which). The receptors derive from a woman aged 55-75 years who had recovered from COVID-19.

The V and J genes are TRBV5-1 and TRBJ1-4; the D gene is possibly TRBD1 (5 bases). CDR3 length: 15 residues. Germline CDR1 reads SGHRS; CDR2 reads YFSETQ. The germline V and J ends were trimmed by 4 bases and 5 bases, with 15 bases remaining between them. In DNA form, the CDR3 reads TGCGCCAGCAGCAGGGGTACCACCGAAAATGAAAAACTGTTTTTT. This codes for CASSRGTTENEKLFF.

The CDR3 DNA is TGTGCCAGCAGCAAAGAGGTGGGACAATTGTTCGAGGAAAAACTGTTTTTT. The encoded protein is CASSKEVGQLFEEKLFF. This sequence joins TRBV21-1 and TRBJ1-4; TRBD1, as called in the table, went unchecked against the DNA. TRBV21-1 is classified as a pseudogene. The CDR3 extends over 17 amino acids.

The rearrangement joins TRBV5-4 to TRBJ1-1; 8 bases fit TRBD1. The CDR3 is 15 amino acids. V was pared by 0 bases and J by 6 bases, with 7 bases of the junction left unmatched. Per germline, CDR1 SGHNT and CDR2 YYREEE (reference sequence). CDR3 sequence reads: CASSLELQGAAEAFF. The DNA for the CDR3 is TGTGCCAGCAGCTTGGAGCTCCAGGGGGCCGCTGAAGCTTTCTTT.

This chain uses TRBV12-5 with TRBJ2-3; 7 bases match TRBD1. The CDR3 is made up of 15 amino acids. Germline V lookup: CDR1 LGHNT, CDR2 FRNRAP. V dropped 5 bases and J dropped 1; count of bases not matched to a gene: 6. This CDR3 reads CASGGTGEGTDTQYF. The CDR3 DNA reads TGTGCTAGTGGTGGCACAGGGGAAGGCACAGATACGCAGTATTTT.

V gene TRBV27 combines with J gene TRBJ2-7, with TRBD1 matching 7 bases. The CDR3 consists of 15 residues. V shed 5 bases and J 0 bases; nucleotides not matched to a gene: 7. The germline V gene has CDR1 MNHEY and CDR2 SMNVEV (reference sequence). The chain's CDR3 is CASSQPTGPSYEQYF. The CDR3 nucleotides read TGTGCCAGCAGTCAACCGACAGGGCCCTCCTACGAGCAGTACTTC.

The rearrangement links TRBV2 to TRBJ1-2, with D perhaps matching TRBD1 (5 bases). CDR1 is SNHLY, CDR2 FYNNEI, per germline. The CDR3 extends over 12 amino acids. V was clipped by 0 bases and J by 6 bases, with 5 bases between them. In nucleotides, the CDR3 is TGTGCCAGCAGTGAAGCGACAGATGGCTACACCTTC. It translates to CASSEATDGYTF.

The V call is TRBV6-6, the J call TRBJ1-5, with 9 bases lining up with TRBD1. The CDR3 contains 14 residues. V gave up 5 bases and J gave up 7 bases; unmatched junction bases: 6. Germline V gene lookup returns CDR1 MNHNY and CDR2 SVGAGI (reference sequence). CDR3 bases: TGTGCCAGCAGTCCACGACAGGGGGTCCAGCCCCAGCATTTT. It is translated as CASSPRQGVQPQHF.

The rearrangement links TRBV13 to TRBJ1-1; 7 bases map to TRBD1. The CDR3 runs 14 residues. In germline, CDR1 is PRHDT, CDR2 FYEKMQ (reference sequence). The V segment lost 0 bases and the J segment 5 bases; nucleotides outside the gene matches: 3. CDR3 sequence reads: CASSLGAGGTEAFF. CDR3 nucleotide sequence: TGTGCCAGCAGCTTAGGAGCAGGGGGGACTGAAGCTTTCTTT.

The gene calls are TRBV3-1 (or the pseudogene TRBV3-2) and TRBJ1-1; D is possibly TRBD1 (5 bases). The V and J ends lost 1 base and 3 bases respectively, with 15 bases between them. This CDR3 spans 16 amino acids. CDR1 LGHDT and CDR2 YNNKEL come from the germline V gene (reference sequence). CDR3 region: CASSQAGEGAYTEAFF. The DNA for the CDR3 is TGTGCCAGCAGCCAAGCGGGTGAAGGGGCCTACACTGAAGCTTTCTTT.

The rearrangement links TRBV10-3 to TRBJ2-1; D might be TRBD1 (5 bases). V lost 11 bases, J lost 0 bases, and 17 bases lay in between. The CDR3 covers 15 residues. In germline, CDR1 is ENHRY, CDR2 SYGVKD. CDR3 region: CASQGRGPSYNEQFF. Here the CDR3 DNA reads TGTGCCTCCCAGGGAAGGGGTCCCTCCTACAATGAGCAGTTCTTC.

As to this clone: This CDR3 is also generated by other DNA sequences in the sample. The chain carries TRBV10-2 and TRBJ1-1; 8 bases line up with TRBD1. The trim removed 3 bases at V and 5 bases at J, leaving 2 bases unmatched. This CDR3 is 13 amino acids long. Looked up from germline, CDR1 is WSHSY and CDR2 is SAAADI. The CDR3 here is CASSETGGTEAFF. CDR3 coding DNA: TGCGCCAGCAGTGAAACAGGGGGAACTGAAGCTTTCTTT.

J is TRBJ1-6 and V is TRBV3-1 (or the pseudogene TRBV3-2); 10 bases map to TRBD1. The CDR3 extends over 17 amino acids. Per the germline V gene, CDR1 is LGHDT and CDR2 is YNNKEL (reference sequence). Trimming took 0 bases from V and 6 from J; bases not matched to a gene: 5. CDR3 DNA: TGTGCCAGCAGCCAAGAGAGACAGGGGGCTGGTAATTCACCCCTCCACTTT. It codes for CASSQERQGAGNSPLHF.

The chain combines TRBV20-1 with TRBJ1-5; D is uncertain. This CDR3 region has 14 residues. V lost 3 bases and J 0 bases, leaving 9 bases between the germline ends. Germline values: CDR1 DFQATT, CDR2 SNEGSKA (reference sequence). CDR3 sequence: CSASRRSSNQPQHF. CDR3 bases: TGCAGTGCTAGTAGGAGATCTAGCAATCAGCCCCAGCATTTT.

The V gene is TRBV7-6, the J gene TRBJ1-4, with TRBD1 matching over 7 bases. This CDR3 region has 16 residues. The germline V gene encodes CDR1 SGHVS and CDR2 FNYEAQ. V lost 4 bases and J lost 0; bases outside the gene matches: 5. For the CDR3, the DNA is TGTGCCAGCAGCTCAGGACAGGCCGCAACTAATGAAAAACTGTTTTTT. Protein sequence: CASSSGQAATNEKLFF.

The gene calls are TRBV7-8 and TRBJ2-3; D unresolved. The V end lost 2 bases, the J end lost 2 bases, and 5 bases lay between the germline ends. CDR1 is SGHVS and CDR2 is FQNEAQ in the germline V gene. The CDR3 spans 13 residues. CDR3 DNA sequence: TGTGCCAGCAGCTTACACTTCACAGATACGCAGTATTTT. Residues: CASSLHFTDTQYF.

The chain combines TRBV18 with TRBJ2-1; tentatively, D is TRBD1 (5 bases). Trimming shortened V by 2 bases and J by 4 bases, and 9 bases separated the two germline ends. CDR3 length: 14 residues. Germline V gives CDR1 KGHSH, CDR2 LQKENI. The CDR3 region has the DNA TGTGCCAGCTCACCAGCGACAGCATACAATGAGCAGTTCTTC. Translated, it gives CASSPATAYNEQFF.

V usage is TRBV3-1 (or the pseudogene TRBV3-2) and J usage is TRBJ2-7; no firm D call. V lost 2 bases to trimming and J lost 3 bases, with 11 bases between them. The germline V gene encodes CDR1 LGHDT and CDR2 YNNKEL (reference sequence). This CDR3 is built from 14 residues. The CDR3 loop reads CASSQRTKSYEQYF. The CDR3 bases are TGTGCCAGCAGCCAAAGAACCAAGAGCTACGAGCAGTACTTC.

This chain connects TRBV27 to TRBJ1-6; D perhaps matches TRBD1 (6 bases). Germline CDR1 reads MNHEY; CDR2 reads SMNVEV (reference sequence). V lost 7 bases, J lost 0 bases, and 13 bases lay in between. The CDR3 covers 16 residues. The CDR3: CASKGGLSSYNSPLHF. CDR3 in DNA: TGTGCCAGCAAAGGGGGTTTGAGCTCCTATAATTCACCCCTCCACTTT.

The chain couples TRBV7-9 to TRBJ2-1; D is unresolved. Germline V CDR1 and CDR2: SEHNR, FQNEAQ (reference sequence). Between the trimmed V and J ends, which lost 5 bases and 9 bases, there was a span of 8 bases. This CDR3 region has 11 residues. This chain's CDR3 is CASSRGTEQFF. The CDR3 DNA sequence: TGTGCCAGCAGCCGCGGAACTGAGCAGTTCTTC. The whole variable domain, remainder taken from reference TRBV7-9 and TRBJ2-1, is DTGVSQNPRHKITKRGQNVTFRCDPISEHNRLYWYRQTLGQGPEFLTYFQNEAQLEKSRLLSDRFSAERPKGSFSTLEIQRTEQGDSAMYLCASSRGTEQFFGPGTRLTVL.

The chain carries TRBV28 and TRBJ2-5, with unresolved D. V shed 5 bases and J shed 4 bases, with 11 bases lying between them. Germline values: CDR1 MDHEN, CDR2 SYDVKM. The CDR3 contains 13 residues. This chain's CDR3 is CASSLPSLETQYF. The CDR3 nucleotides read TGTGCCAGCAGTCTACCCTCCTTAGAGACCCAGTACTTC. Combining the CDR3 with reference TRBV28 and TRBJ2-5 gives the whole variable domain DVKVTQSSRYLVKRTGEKVFLECVQDMDHENMFWYRQDPGLGLRLIYFSYDVKMKEKGDIPEGYSVSREKKERFSLILESASTNQTSMYLCASSLPSLETQYFGPGTRLLVL.

The chain uses TRBV1 and TRBJ1-5. TRBV1 is marked as a pseudogene. There are 19 residues in the CDR3. CDR3 DNA: TGCACCAGCACCCCATCCACACAAGAGGGTTGGATAAGCAATCAGCCCCAGCATTTT. Protein product: CTSTPSTQEGWISNQPQHF.

This sequence joins TRBV3-1 (or the pseudogene TRBV3-2) and TRBJ2-1; 10 bases line up with TRBD2. Trimming took 4 bases from V and 2 from J; bases not matched to a gene: 8. The germline CDR1 and CDR2 sequences are LGHDT and YNNKEL (reference sequence). CDR3 length: 17 amino acids. For the CDR3, the DNA is TGTGCCAGCAGCCGTACTAGCGGGAACCTCCCCTACAATGAGCAGTTCTTC. Translated: CASSRTSGNLPYNEQFF.

The CDR3 region is CSVGSGDTEAFF. CDR3 DNA sequence: TGCAGCGTCGGGTCGGGGGACACTGAAGCTTTCTTT. The chain joins TRBV29-1 to TRBJ1-1, with D possibly matching TRBD1 (5 bases). Deletions cut 6 bases from V and 3 bases from J, with 11 bases between. Germline V gene lookup returns CDR1 SQVTM and CDR2 ANQGSEA. The length of the CDR3 is 12 residues.

The V and J genes are TRBV9 and TRBJ2-2; 11 nucleotides match TRBD2. V lost 4 bases to trimming and J lost 4 bases; unmatched junction nucleotides: 6. The CDR3 totals 16 residues. Germline V gene sequence: CDR1 SGDLS, CDR2 YYNGEE. CDR3 in amino acids: CASSQTSGSSTGELFF. The CDR3 nucleotides are TGTGCCAGCAGCCAAACTAGCGGGAGCAGCACCGGGGAGCTGTTTTTT.

The rearrangement links TRBV11-2 to TRBJ2-1; 10 bases fit TRBD2. The V gene end was trimmed by 2 bases and the J gene end by 6 bases; junction bases not matched to a gene: 4. The CDR3 covers 15 residues. The germline gives CDR1 SGHAT, CDR2 FQNNGV. The CDR3: CASSLQLAGTNEQFF. CDR3 bases: TGTGCCAGCAGCTTACAACTAGCGGGAACCAATGAGCAGTTCTTC.

The chain combines TRBV12-3 or TRBV12-4 with TRBJ2-7, with 8 nucleotides matching TRBD1. The CDR3 covers 13 residues. V shed 8 bases and J 3 bases; nucleotides not matched to a gene: 6. The CDR3 coding sequence is TGTGCCAGCGCCGGGACAGGTTACTACGAGCAGTACTTC. It encodes CASAGTGYYEQYF.